This entry lists 13 T cell receptor beta chains sequenced from one sample in a study of OX40 agonist ivuxolimab in advanced cancers. Libraries were prepared by immunoSEQ multiplex PCR; TCRdb keeps only in-frame clonotypes and omits some of them. This sample carries around 70,000 clones, roughly 87% of them seen once, and the ten largest clones take about 0.57%. Sequenced material: CD4+ or CD8+ T cells sorted from blood, taken in a trial of the OX40 agonist ivuxolimab. The origin of the receptors is an adult with an advanced solid tumor such as melanoma, head and neck, liver or kidney cancer.

The rearrangement joins TRBV7-9 to TRBJ1-1; D is ambiguous. The V gene's germline CDR1 is SEHNR and CDR2 FQNEAQ (reference sequence). The CDR3 is 12 amino acids. Trimming left V 2 bases short and J 10 bases short, with 11 bases between. CDR3 protein: CASSLKTEGAFF. CDR3 sequence (DNA): TGTGCCAGCAGCTTAAAGACGGAGGGAGCTTTCTTT.

This rearrangement joins TRBV19 to TRBJ1-5; TRBD1 might be the D (5 bases). V was clipped by 7 bases and J by 3 bases, with 13 bases between them. This CDR3 is 14 amino acids long. Germline assignment: CDR1 LNHDA and CDR2 SQIVND (reference sequence). CDR3 in amino acids: CASTKDTTNQPQHF. CDR3 DNA: TGTGCCAGTACCAAGGACACGACCAATCAGCCCCAGCATTTT.

The sample holds a few counts of this clone. The chain couples TRBV6-1 to TRBJ2-5; D tentatively fits TRBD1 or TRBD2 (5 bases each). V was cut by 5 bases and J by 3 bases, with 13 bases left in between. Germline V gives CDR1 MNHNS, CDR2 SASEGT. This CDR3 has 14 residues. CDR3 coding DNA: TGTGCCAGCAGTCGAACAGGACTGAAAGAGACCCAGTACTTC. Translating gives CASSRTGLKETQYF.

CDR3 coding DNA: TGTGCCAGCAGTGTGGGGACAGGGGGCACTGGCTACACCTTC. Translated, it gives CASSVGTGGTGYTF. V usage is TRBV6-1 and J usage is TRBJ1-2, with 12 bases lining up with TRBD1. The length of the CDR3 is 14 residues. Unmatched junction bases numbered 4, after V lost 4 bases and J lost 7 bases. The V gene's germline CDR1 is MNHNS and CDR2 SASEGT.

The CDR3 protein is CASSFGTRSNEQFF. CDR3 coding DNA: TGTGCCAGCAGCTTCGGGACTAGATCGAATGAGCAGTTCTTC. The V and J genes are TRBV5-4 and TRBJ2-1, with TRBD2 matching over 8 bases. The ends lost 2 bases at V and 7 bases at J; junction bases unmatched: 5. Germline CDR1 and CDR2: SGHNT and YYREEE (reference sequence). The CDR3 loop spans 14 amino acids.

The genes are TRBV27 and TRBJ1-2; 8 bases line up with TRBD1. The CDR3 totals 15 residues. Germline V gene data show CDR1 as MNHEY and CDR2 as SMNVEV (reference sequence). The V gene end was trimmed by 4 bases and the J gene end by 6 bases; junction bases not matched to a gene: 10. CDR3 sequence: CASSSTRTGNHGYTF. CDR3 bases: TGTGCCAGCAGTTCGACCCGGACAGGGAACCATGGCTACACCTTC.

The chain recombines TRBV10-2 with TRBJ2-1, with TRBD2 matching over 13 bases. The CDR3 contains 16 residues. V lost 6 bases, J lost 8 bases, and 10 bases stayed unmatched. Germline V gives CDR1 WSHSY, CDR2 SAAADI. CDR3 region: CASRSYGTSGVDEQFF. In DNA, the CDR3 is TGCGCCAGCAGGAGTTACGGGACTAGCGGGGTTGATGAGCAGTTCTTC.

This clone was picked up a small number of times. The chain links TRBV10-3 to TRBJ1-5; D remains ambiguous. V gave up 3 bases and J gave up 1 base, with 16 bases separating them. Germline CDR1 ENHRY, CDR2 SYGVKD. The CDR3 spans 17 residues. CDR3 loop: CAISDEFWSASNQPQHF. CDR3 DNA sequence: TGTGCCATCAGTGATGAATTTTGGTCTGCAAGCAATCAGCCCCAGCATTTT.

V is TRBV28 and J is TRBJ2-1; 7 bases are a match to TRBD1. The trim removed 3 bases at V and 4 bases at J, leaving 6 bases unmatched. This CDR3 is 15 amino acids long. CDR1 is MDHEN and CDR2 is SYDVKM in the germline V gene. The chain's CDR3 is CASSLTGIRYNEQFF. The CDR3 DNA reads as TGTGCCAGCAGTTTGACAGGGATCCGATACAATGAGCAGTTCTTC.

V gene TRBV7-9 combines with J gene TRBJ2-3, with TRBD2 matching 14 bases. CDR3 length equals 17 residues. CDR1 is SEHNR, CDR2 FQNEAQ, per germline (reference sequence). The V gene end was trimmed by 4 bases and the J gene end by 2 bases; junction bases not matched to a gene: 5. The CDR3 loop is CASSSPGLAGDTDTQYF. The CDR3 nucleotides are TGTGCCAGCAGCTCTCCGGGACTAGCGGGGGACACAGATACGCAGTATTTT.

The chain is built from TRBV29-1 and TRBJ2-7, with 9 positions matching TRBD1. This CDR3 has 18 amino acids. V lost 1 base to trimming and J lost 0 bases; unmatched junction nucleotides: 13. The V gene's germline CDR1 is SQVTM and CDR2 ANQGSEA. This CDR3 reads CSVEGHWGQGYSSYEQYF. As DNA, the CDR3 is TGCAGCGTTGAAGGCCATTGGGGACAGGGCTATTCCTCCTACGAGCAGTACTTC.

The J gene is TRBJ1-2, the V gene TRBV6-5; D call uncertain. This CDR3 region has 14 residues. Trimming left V 7 bases short and J 5 bases short, with 17 bases between. CDR1 and CDR2 (germline): MNHEY, SVGAGI. The CDR3 DNA follows: TGTGCCAGCACCCCGGGTGGGTTAGCGTATGGCTACACCTTC. Translation: CASTPGGLAYGYTF.

The chain carries TRBV19 and TRBJ2-6; no definite D call. Germline values: CDR1 LNHDA, CDR2 SQIVND (reference sequence). V lost 7 bases and J 0 bases, leaving 10 bases between the germline ends. The CDR3 runs to 15 residues. CDR3: CASKGLLSGANVLTF. CDR3 sequence (DNA): TGTGCCAGTAAGGGCTTACTCTCTGGGGCCAACGTCCTGACTTTC. The complete variable domain, with remaining parts taken from reference TRBV19 and TRBJ2-6, reads DGGITQSPKYLFRKEGQNVTLSCEQNLNHDAMYWYRQDPGQGLRLIYYSQIVNDFQKGDIAEGYSVSREKKESFPLTVTSAQKNPTAFYLCASKGLLSGANVLTFGAGSRLTVL.